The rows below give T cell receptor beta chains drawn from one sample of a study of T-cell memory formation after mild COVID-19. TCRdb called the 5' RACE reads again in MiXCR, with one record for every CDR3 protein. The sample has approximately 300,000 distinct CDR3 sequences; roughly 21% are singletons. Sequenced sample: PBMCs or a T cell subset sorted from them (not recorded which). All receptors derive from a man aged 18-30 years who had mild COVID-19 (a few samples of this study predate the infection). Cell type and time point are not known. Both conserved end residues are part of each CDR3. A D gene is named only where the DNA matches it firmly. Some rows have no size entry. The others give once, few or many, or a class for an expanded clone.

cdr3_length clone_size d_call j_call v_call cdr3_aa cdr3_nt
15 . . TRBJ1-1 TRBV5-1 CASSLLGGANTEAFF TGCGCCAGCAGCTTGCTCGGGGGCGCGAACACTGAAGCTTTCTTT
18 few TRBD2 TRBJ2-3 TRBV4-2 CASSQDPGTSGFTDTQYF TGTGCCAGCAGCCAAGACCCCGGGACTAGCGGATTCACAGATACGCAGTATTTT
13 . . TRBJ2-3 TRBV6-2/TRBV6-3 CASSSSVPDTQYF TGTGCCAGCAGTTCGTCGGTGCCAGATACGCAGTATTTT
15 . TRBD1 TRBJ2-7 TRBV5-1 CASSLNRDRGYEQYF TGCGCCAGCAGCTTAAACCGGGACAGGGGGTACGAGCAGTACTTC
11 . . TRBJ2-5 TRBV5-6 CASSKGPTQYF TGTGCCAGCAGTAAGGGGCCGACCCAGTACTTC
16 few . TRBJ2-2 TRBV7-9 CASSFPQGTNTGELFF TGTGCCAGCAGCTTTCCACAGGGTACGAACACCGGGGAGCTGTTTTTT
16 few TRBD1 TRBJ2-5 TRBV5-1 CASSLEVRTGRETQYF TGCGCCAGCAGCTTGGAAGTAAGGACAGGGAGAGAGACCCAGTACTTC
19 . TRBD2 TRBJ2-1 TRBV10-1 CASSESAIAGGSSYNEQFF TGCGCCAGCAGTGAGTCAGCGATAGCGGGGGGTAGTTCCTACAATGAGCAGTTCTTC
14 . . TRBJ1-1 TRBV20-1 CSASQGIFNTEAFF TGCAGTGCTAGTCAGGGGATCTTCAACACTGAAGCTTTCTTT
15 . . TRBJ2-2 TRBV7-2 CASSFWPGITGELFF TGTGCCAGCAGCTTTTGGCCAGGAATCACCGGGGAGCTGTTTTTT
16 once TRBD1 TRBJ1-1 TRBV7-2 CASGDRDRGYGTEAFF TGTGCCAGCGGAGACCGGGACAGGGGATATGGCACTGAAGCTTTCTTT
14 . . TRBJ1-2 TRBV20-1 CSARAAATNYGYTF TGCAGTGCTAGAGCGGCAGCTACTAACTATGGCTACACCTTC
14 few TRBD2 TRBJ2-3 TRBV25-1 CASRSSGATDTQYF TGTGCCAGCAGATCTAGCGGGGCCACAGATACGCAGTATTTT
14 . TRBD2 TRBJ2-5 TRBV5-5 CASSQTSGQETQYF TGTGCCAGCAGCCAGACTAGCGGGCAAGAGACCCAGTACTTC
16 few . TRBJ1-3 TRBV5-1 CASSLGVQGSGNTIYF TGCGCCAGCAGCTTGGGGGTCCAGGGCTCTGGAAACACCATATATTTT